Shown below are 30 T cell receptor beta chains from a single sample sequenced in a study of T cell responses to AZD1222 COVID-19 vaccine. Profiling relied on immunoSEQ multiplex PCR, and the TCRdb table lists in-frame clones only, not all of them. This table has roughly 97,000 clones, around nine tenths appearing once. Sequenced material: peripheral blood, taken on day 0 of AZD1222 vaccination. Every receptor here comes from an adult in good health.

V gene TRBV11-3 combines with J gene TRBJ1-2; D call uncertain. The CDR3 is 14 amino acids. The germline CDR1 and CDR2 sequences are SGHNT and YENEEA. V gave up 5 bases and J gave up 4 bases, with 14 bases separating them. DNA for the CDR3: TGTGCCAGCAGCCGGACGGGCCGGGGCTATGGCTACACCTTC. Its translation is CASSRTGRGYGYTF.

This clone was recorded a few times. The V and J genes are TRBV11-3 and TRBJ1-2; the D gene is possibly TRBD1 (5 bases). V lost 0 bases and J lost 0, with 20 bases in between. Germline CDR1 reads SGHNT; CDR2 reads YENEEA. The CDR3 sequence is 19 residues long. CDR3 protein: CASSLEGWKAGPANYGYTF. The CDR3 DNA reads as TGTGCCAGCAGCTTAGAGGGTTGGAAAGCAGGGCCCGCTAACTATGGCTACACCTTC.

The genes are TRBV7-9 and TRBJ2-7; the match to TRBD2 covers 7 bases. J lost 5 bases, V lost 3 bases, and 1 base had no gene match. The CDR3 is 12 amino acids. Germline CDR1 SEHNR, CDR2 FQNEAQ (reference sequence). The CDR3 loop reads CASSLSGDEQYF. CDR3 sequence (DNA): TGTGCCAGCAGCTTGAGCGGGGACGAGCAGTACTTC.

In DNA form, the CDR3 reads TGTGCCAGCTCACCAAGGTCGGGGTCAATTAATGAAAAACTGTTTTTT. Translated: CASSPRSGSINEKLFF. This chain links TRBV18 with TRBJ1-4; D is uncertain. CDR3 length: 16 amino acids. V was pared by 2 bases and J by 4 bases, with 14 bases between. Germline loops: CDR1 KGHSH, CDR2 LQKENI.

The CDR3: CASSNPGQPGVKLFF. The DNA of the CDR3 is TGTGCCAGCAGTAATCCGGGACAGCCTGGGGTAAAACTGTTTTTT. This sequence joins TRBV6-5 and TRBJ1-4; 7 bases agree with TRBD1. Germline V gene lookup returns CDR1 MNHEY and CDR2 SVGAGI. Trimming at V came to 5 bases and at J to 10 bases, leaving 13 bases not matched to a gene. The CDR3 has 15 amino acids.

The chain carries TRBV6-6 and TRBJ1-1, with 11 bases identical to TRBD1. CDR1 MNHNY and CDR2 SVGAGI come from the germline V gene (reference sequence). The CDR3 totals 14 residues. V shed 7 bases and J 7 bases; nucleotides not matched to a gene: 8. This CDR3 reads CASTADRGLGEAFF. CDR3 in DNA: TGTGCCAGCACCGCGGACAGGGGGCTAGGTGAAGCTTTCTTT.

The gene calls are TRBV5-8 and TRBJ2-2, with D tentatively TRBD1 or TRBD2 (5 bases each). CDR1 is SGHTS, CDR2 YDEGEE, per germline. There are 15 residues in the CDR3. Trimming took off 1 base at V and 5 bases at J, with 12 bases between the two ends. CDR3 region: CASSLSGPETGELFF. As DNA, the CDR3 is TGTGCCAGCAGCTTGTCGGGGCCCGAAACCGGGGAGCTGTTTTTT. The entire variable domain, with the rest obtained from reference TRBV5-8 and TRBJ2-2, is as follows: EAGVTQSPTHLIKTRGQQATLRCSPISGHTSVYWYQQALGLGLQFLLWYDEGEERNRGNFPPRFSGRQFPNYSSELNVNALELEDSALYLCASSLSGPETGELFFGEGSRLTVL.

The CDR3 DNA is TGCAGCGTTTTGTTCCTGACGGGGGGCGAGCAGTACTTC. It translates to CSVLFLTGGEQYF. The chain uses TRBV29-1 and TRBJ2-7, with 7 bases lining up with TRBD2. Trimming removed 5 bases from V and 6 bases from J; junction bases left unmatched: 10. The CDR3 extends over 13 amino acids. Germline CDR1 SQVTM, CDR2 ANQGSEA.

The chain combines TRBV7-9 with TRBJ2-1, with D unclear. The CDR3 runs 12 residues. V shed 5 bases and J shed 11 bases, with 13 bases lying between them. CDR1 and CDR2 (germline): SEHNR, FQNEAQ (reference sequence). The CDR3 reads CASSAVGGKQFF. Here the CDR3 DNA reads TGTGCCAGCAGCGCCGTCGGTGGTAAGCAGTTCTTC.

The genes are TRBV5-1 and TRBJ1-2; no clear D. Per germline, CDR1 SGHRS and CDR2 YFSETQ. There are 15 residues in the CDR3. V lost 0 bases to trimming and J lost 4 bases, with 13 bases between them. The CDR3 loop is CASSLGWGEAYGYTF. The CDR3 DNA follows: TGCGCCAGCAGCTTGGGTTGGGGAGAGGCCTATGGCTACACCTTC. Using reference TRBV5-1 and TRBJ1-2 for the parts outside the CDR3, the full variable domain is KAGVTQTPRYLIKTRGQQVTLSCSPISGHRSVSWYQQTPGQGLQFLFEYFSETQRNKGNFPGRFSGRQFSNSRSEMNVSTLELGDSALYLCASSLGWGEAYGYTFGSGTRLTVV.

V is TRBV11-3 and J is TRBJ2-1; the D call may be TRBD1 or TRBD2 (5 bases each). V gave up 6 bases and J gave up 3 bases, with 12 bases separating them. This CDR3 comprises 14 residues. Looked up from germline, CDR1 is SGHNT and CDR2 is YENEEA. The CDR3 protein is CASRSGTIYNEQFF. The CDR3 DNA follows: TGTGCCAGCAGGTCCGGGACGATCTACAATGAGCAGTTCTTC. Full variable domain (missing parts from reference TRBV11-3 and TRBJ2-1): EAGVVQSPRYKIIEKKQPVAFWCNPISGHNTLYWYLQNLGQGPELLIRYENEEAVDDSQLPKDRFSAERLKGVDSTLKIQPAELGDSAVYLCASRSGTIYNEQFFGPGTRLTVL.

As to this clone: Other DNA sequences within the sample encode an identical CDR3. V is TRBV28 and J is TRBJ2-7; tentative D call: TRBD2 (6 bases). The CDR3 is 14 amino acids. Germline V gene sequence: CDR1 MDHEN, CDR2 SYDVKM. The V gene lost 3 bases and the J gene lost 3 bases, with 12 bases spanning the gap. In DNA form, the CDR3 reads TGTGCCAGCAGTTTGGGGGGAAACGACTACGAGCAGTACTTC. Protein product: CASSLGGNDYEQYF.

J is TRBJ2-2 and V is TRBV18; D remains unclear. CDR3 length: 13 residues. Trimming cost V 3 bases and J 3 bases, with 5 bases left between them. The germline gives CDR1 KGHSH, CDR2 LQKENI. The CDR3 DNA reads TGTGCCAGCTCACCGGGGTACACCGGGGAGCTGTTTTTT. This codes for CASSPGYTGELFF.

V gene TRBV19 combines with J gene TRBJ2-7; D is perhaps TRBD1 (6 bases). The CDR3 extends over 13 amino acids. Germline CDR1 reads LNHDA; CDR2 reads SQIVND (reference sequence). V was clipped by 4 bases and J by 5 bases, with 12 bases between them. The CDR3, as DNA: TGTGCCAGTAGTAGGAACAGGGAACACGAGCAGTACTTC. This codes for CASSRNREHEQYF.

The chain combines TRBV7-2 with TRBJ1-1; D remains unclear. V lost 5 bases and J 8 bases, leaving 15 bases between the germline ends. CDR1 and CDR2 from the germline V gene are SGHTA and FQGNSA. The length of the CDR3 is 13 residues. This CDR3 is CASSPMPGWEAFF. The CDR3 region has the DNA TGTGCCAGCAGCCCGATGCCGGGGTGGGAAGCTTTCTTT.

The chain uses TRBV30 and TRBJ1-1; no firm D call. V lost 4 bases and J lost 7, with 10 bases in between. The CDR3 runs 11 residues. The germline gives CDR1 GTSNPN, CDR2 SVGIG (reference sequence). The CDR3 reads CAWTSRGEAFF. DNA of the CDR3: TGTGCCTGGACGTCGCGGGGTGAAGCTTTCTTT.

This sequence joins TRBV19 and TRBJ1-1; 8 bases are a match to TRBD1. Germline V lookup: CDR1 LNHDA, CDR2 SQIVND (reference sequence). The V and J ends lost 7 bases and 5 bases, in that order; junction bases with no gene match: 6. The CDR3 is 13 residues long. Written as DNA, the CDR3 is TGTGCCAGTATTCCGACAGGGGTAACTGAAGCTTTCTTT. As protein: CASIPTGVTEAFF.

J is TRBJ1-4 and V is TRBV11-3, with 7 bases that match TRBD1. The CDR3 has 16 amino acids. Trimming at V came to 0 bases and at J to 8 bases, leaving 9 bases not matched to a gene. Germline values: CDR1 SGHNT, CDR2 YENEEA. CDR3 region: CASSLDSGQGGEKLFF. The CDR3 DNA is TGTGCCAGCAGCTTAGATTCCGGACAAGGGGGCGAAAAACTGTTTTTT.

This clone was found a few times. The chain combines TRBV9 with TRBJ1-5; TRBD1 aligns across 7 bases. The CDR3 spans 16 residues. From germline, CDR1 is SGDLS and CDR2 YYNGEE. V lost 4 bases to trimming and J lost 5 bases; unmatched junction nucleotides: 12. This CDR3 reads CASSPGTGARDQPQHF. The CDR3 DNA reads as TGTGCCAGCAGCCCCGGAACAGGGGCTAGGGATCAGCCCCAGCATTTT.

This sequence joins TRBV19 and TRBJ2-2, with D perhaps TRBD1 (5 bases). Trimming cost V 8 bases and J 3 bases, with 16 bases left between them. This CDR3 has 15 residues. Germline V gene lookup returns CDR1 LNHDA and CDR2 SQIVND (reference sequence). The CDR3 bases are TGTGCCAGTCAGATTAGGGGCCTACACACCGGGGAGCTGTTTTTT. Encoded protein: CASQIRGLHTGELFF.

The genes are TRBV3-1 (or the pseudogene TRBV3-2) and TRBJ1-5; 9 nucleotides agree with TRBD1. The CDR3 loop spans 15 amino acids. The germline gives CDR1 LGHDT, CDR2 YNNKEL (reference sequence). With V trimmed by 3 bases and J by 5 bases, 5 bases remained unmatched. CDR3 loop: CASSQAQGAHQPQHF. For the CDR3, the DNA is TGTGCCAGCAGCCAGGCACAGGGGGCCCATCAGCCCCAGCATTTT.

The chain combines TRBV19 with TRBJ2-5, with 9 bases identical to TRBD1. Germline CDR1 LNHDA, CDR2 SQIVND (reference sequence). The CDR3 is made up of 14 amino acids. V lost 4 bases, J lost 5 bases, and 5 bases stayed unmatched. In DNA, the CDR3 is TGTGCCAGTAGTACCGACAGGGGGTGGGAGACCCAGTACTTC. Its protein is CASSTDRGWETQYF.

This clone was seen just once. V gene TRBV7-9 combines with J gene TRBJ1-4; 7 bases are a match to TRBD1. Germline lookup yields CDR1 SEHNR and CDR2 FQNEAQ (reference sequence). Trimming removed 0 bases from V and 7 bases from J; junction bases left unmatched: 5. The CDR3 is made up of 15 amino acids. CDR3 sequence: CASSLAQGRGEKLFF. The CDR3 bases are TGTGCCAGCAGCTTAGCACAGGGGCGGGGTGAAAAACTGTTTTTT.

The gene calls are TRBV30 and TRBJ2-3; 8 bases align to TRBD2. This CDR3 comprises 13 residues. Germline V gives CDR1 GTSNPN, CDR2 SVGIG (reference sequence). J was trimmed by 1 base and V by 5 bases; bases with no gene match: 2. CDR3 protein: CAWAGGGTDTQYF. The CDR3 DNA is TGTGCCTGGGCGGGGGGCGGCACAGATACGCAGTATTTT.

The gene calls are TRBV28 and TRBJ2-7; D gene uncertain. The CDR3 runs 13 residues. Trimming removed 6 bases at V and 2 bases at J, with 11 bases between. The germline V gene encodes CDR1 MDHEN and CDR2 SYDVKM. CDR3 in amino acids: CASSSQPPYEQYF. The DNA for the CDR3 is TGTGCCAGCAGCTCACAGCCTCCCTACGAGCAGTACTTC.

V usage is TRBV19 and J usage is TRBJ1-6, with D unclear. V was pared by 5 bases and J by 8 bases, with 13 bases between. Germline loops: CDR1 LNHDA, CDR2 SQIVND (reference sequence). The CDR3 length is 14 residues. CDR3 nucleotides: TGTGCCAGTAGTGCCGGACGGAGGGATTCACCCCTCCACTTT. Translation: CASSAGRRDSPLHF.

The gene calls are TRBV19 and TRBJ1-2; the D gene is possibly TRBD1 (6 bases). V was shortened by 6 bases and J by 0 bases, with 11 bases between the two germline ends. The CDR3 totals 14 residues. Germline-derived CDR1 and CDR2 are LNHDA and SQIVND (reference sequence). DNA for the CDR3: TGTGCCAGTAGACAGGGAGGGGCTAACTATGGCTACACCTTC. Translated, it gives CASRQGGANYGYTF.

The chain carries TRBV5-5 and TRBJ2-7; TRBD1 or TRBD2 may be the D gene (6 bases each). The V end lost 1 base, the J end lost 2 bases, and 10 bases lay between the germline ends. The CDR3 is made up of 14 amino acids. Looked up from germline, CDR1 is SGHKS and CDR2 is YYEKEE (reference sequence). CDR3 sequence reads: CASSLWGATYEQYF. CDR3 bases: TGTGCCAGCAGCTTGTGGGGGGCGACCTACGAGCAGTACTTC.

The rearrangement links TRBV5-1 to TRBJ2-3, with D possibly being TRBD1 or TRBD2 (5 bases each). V lost 4 bases, J lost 6 bases, and 12 bases lay in between. CDR1 SGHRS and CDR2 YFSETQ come from the germline V gene. This CDR3 spans 13 amino acids. CDR3 sequence: CASSPRGEDTQYF. For the CDR3, the DNA is TGCGCCAGCAGCCCTAGAGGGGAGGATACGCAGTATTTT. The whole variable domain, filled in from reference TRBV5-1 and TRBJ2-3, reads KAGVTQTPRYLIKTRGQQVTLSCSPISGHRSVSWYQQTPGQGLQFLFEYFSETQRNKGNFPGRFSGRQFSNSRSEMNVSTLELGDSALYLCASSPRGEDTQYFGPGTRLTVL.

The J gene is TRBJ1-6, the V gene TRBV5-5; D is possibly TRBD1 (6 bases). Germline V gene data show CDR1 as SGHKS and CDR2 as YYEKEE (reference sequence). V lost 3 bases and J 0 bases, leaving 13 bases between the germline ends. The CDR3 has 17 residues. The CDR3 protein is CASSSPGQSSYNSPLHF. The CDR3 DNA reads TGTGCCAGCAGCTCCCCCGGACAGAGCTCCTATAATTCACCCCTCCACTTT.